This T cell receptor beta chain came from a study of cytomegalovirus exposure and HLA in healthy donors. This clone was recorded only once. The antigen remains undetermined. The study's findings and limits: An ancestry cluster, one associated with Asian ancestry, reportedly showed fewer N-insertions than the approximately 670-donor mean in a later analysis.

The CDR3 is 16 residues long. Trimming at V came to 0 bases and at J to 5 bases, leaving 8 bases not matched to a gene. Germline loops: CDR1 MNHEY, CDR2 SVGAGI. With 60 Vbeta and 13 Jbeta primers, the PCR was carried out. Profiling relied on immunoSEQ multiplex PCR, and the TCRdb table lists in-frame clones only, not all of them. This sample has around 190,000 clones, with around 80% found just once. The sequence came from a woman aged 30 to 39 in good health and CMV-seropositive. Sequencing used PBMCs. The V and J genes are TRBV6-5 and TRBJ2-5; 8 nucleotides align to TRBD2. Here the CDR3 reads CASSYSLAAGGETQYF. DNA of the CDR3: TGTGCCAGCAGTTACTCACTAGCGGCTGGGGGGGAGACCCAGTACTTC.